This T cell receptor beta chain was sequenced in a study of T-cell reconstitution after alpha-beta-depleted transplantation in children. Study findings and constraints: There were reportedly several hundred expanded graft clones from which alpha-beta T cells came about two months after transplant. The high TCRbeta diversity at day 60 in some patients came from surviving recipient T cells and thymic progenitors. After one year, T-cell counts and TCRbeta diversity mostly came from new T cells.

The TCRbeta library was prepared with unique molecular identifiers. TCRdb independently ran MiXCR on the PCR reads; one entry per CDR3 protein. The sample holds about 830,000 distinct CDR3 sequences, 15% to 20% seen once. A word on this clonotype: What it recognizes is unknown.

The specimen comprised PBMCs, mostly from graft donor cells, sampled 360 days after TCRalphabeta/CD19-depleted stem cell transplant. The sequence was obtained from a male patient younger than 18 who had a stem cell transplant for acute lymphoblastic leukemia, so the T cells may come from the graft donor.

The CDR3 reads CASSQGLGLLRYEQYF. CDR3 bases: TGTGCCAGCAGCCAGGGTCTGGGACTCCTTCGGTACGAGCAGTACTTC. The rearrangement uses TRBV14 and TRBJ2-7; D may be TRBD2 (6 bases). Germline lookup yields CDR1 SGHDN and CDR2 FVKESK. V lost 3 bases and J 4 bases, leaving 19 bases between the germline ends. The CDR3 totals 16 residues.